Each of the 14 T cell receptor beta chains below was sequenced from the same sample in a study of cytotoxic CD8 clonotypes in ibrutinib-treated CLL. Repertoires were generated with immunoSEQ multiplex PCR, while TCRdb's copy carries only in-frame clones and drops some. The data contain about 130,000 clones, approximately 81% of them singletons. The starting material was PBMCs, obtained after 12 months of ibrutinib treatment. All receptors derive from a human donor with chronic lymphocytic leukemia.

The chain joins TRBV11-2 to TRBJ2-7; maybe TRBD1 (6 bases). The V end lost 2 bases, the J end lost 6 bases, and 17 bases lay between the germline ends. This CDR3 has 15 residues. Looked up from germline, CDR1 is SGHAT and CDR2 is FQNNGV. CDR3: CASSLSPLAGAEQYF. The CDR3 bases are TGTGCCAGCAGCTTAAGCCCGCTTGCAGGGGCCGAGCAGTACTTC.

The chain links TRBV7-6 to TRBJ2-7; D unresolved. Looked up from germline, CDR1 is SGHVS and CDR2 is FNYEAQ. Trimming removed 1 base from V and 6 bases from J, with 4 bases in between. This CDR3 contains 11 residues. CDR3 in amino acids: CASSLGPEQYF. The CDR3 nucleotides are TGTGCCAGCAGCTTAGGACCCGAGCAGTACTTC.

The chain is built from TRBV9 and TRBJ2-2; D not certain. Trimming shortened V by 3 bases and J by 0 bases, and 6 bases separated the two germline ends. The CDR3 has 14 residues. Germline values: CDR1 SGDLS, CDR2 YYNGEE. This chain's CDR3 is CASSGRTNTGELFF. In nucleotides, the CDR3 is TGTGCCAGCAGCGGCCGGACGAACACCGGGGAGCTGTTTTTT.

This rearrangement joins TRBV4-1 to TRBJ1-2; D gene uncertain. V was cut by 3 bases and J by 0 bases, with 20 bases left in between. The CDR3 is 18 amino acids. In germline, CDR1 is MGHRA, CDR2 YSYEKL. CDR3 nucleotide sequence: TGCGCCAGCAGCCAGGGTTTACTGGCTGCCAGCCCTAACTATGGCTACACCTTC. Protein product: CASSQGLLAASPNYGYTF.

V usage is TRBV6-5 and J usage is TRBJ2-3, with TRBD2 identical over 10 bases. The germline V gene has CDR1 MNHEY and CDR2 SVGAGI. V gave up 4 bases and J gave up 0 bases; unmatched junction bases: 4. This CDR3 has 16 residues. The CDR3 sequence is CASSSGLAESTDTQYF. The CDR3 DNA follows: TGTGCCAGCAGTTCCGGACTAGCGGAAAGCACAGATACGCAGTATTTT.

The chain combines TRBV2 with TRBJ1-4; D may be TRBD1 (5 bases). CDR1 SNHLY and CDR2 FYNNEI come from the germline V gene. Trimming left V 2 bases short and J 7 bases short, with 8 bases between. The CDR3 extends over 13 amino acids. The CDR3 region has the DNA TGTGCCAGCAGTGAACAGGGAGCTGAAAAACTGTTTTTT. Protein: CASSEQGAEKLFF. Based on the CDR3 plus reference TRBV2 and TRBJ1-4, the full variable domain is EPEVTQTPSHQVTQMGQEVILRCVPISNHLYFYWYRQILGQKVEFLVSFYNNEISEKSEIFDDQFSVERPDGSNFTLKIRSTKLEDSAMYFCASSEQGAEKLFFGSGTQLSVL.

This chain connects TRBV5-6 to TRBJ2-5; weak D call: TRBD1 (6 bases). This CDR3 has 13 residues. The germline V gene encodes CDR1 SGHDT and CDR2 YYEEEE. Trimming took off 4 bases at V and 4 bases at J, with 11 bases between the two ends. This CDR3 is CASSTGTRETQYF. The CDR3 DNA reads TGTGCCAGCAGCACTGGGACAAGAGAGACCCAGTACTTC.

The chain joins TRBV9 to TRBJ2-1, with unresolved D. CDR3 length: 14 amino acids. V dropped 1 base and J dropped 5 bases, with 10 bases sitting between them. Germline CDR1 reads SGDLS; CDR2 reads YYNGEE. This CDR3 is CASSVPSYDNEQFF. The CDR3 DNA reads TGTGCCAGCAGCGTACCCTCCTACGACAATGAGCAGTTCTTC.

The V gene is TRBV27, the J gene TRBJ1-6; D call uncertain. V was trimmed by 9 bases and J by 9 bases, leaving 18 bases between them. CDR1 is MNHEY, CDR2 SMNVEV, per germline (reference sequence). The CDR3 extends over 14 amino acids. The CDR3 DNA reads TGTGCCAGTGCCCCAGCGGGAGGGAGTTCACCCCTCCACTTT. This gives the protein CASAPAGGSSPLHF.

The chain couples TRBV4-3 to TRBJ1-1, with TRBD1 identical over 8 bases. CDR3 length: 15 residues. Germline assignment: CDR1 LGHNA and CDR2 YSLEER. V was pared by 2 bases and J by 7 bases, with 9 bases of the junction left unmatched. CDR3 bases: TGCGCCAGCAGCCAAAGTCCCGGGACAGGATTTGAAGCTTTCTTT. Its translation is CASSQSPGTGFEAFF.

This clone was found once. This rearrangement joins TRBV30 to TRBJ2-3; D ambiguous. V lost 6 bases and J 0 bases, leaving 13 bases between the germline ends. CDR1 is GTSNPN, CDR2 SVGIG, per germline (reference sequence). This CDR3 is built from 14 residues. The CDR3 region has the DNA TGTGCCTGTAAAGGGATCACTAGCACAGATACGCAGTATTTT. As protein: CACKGITSTDTQYF.

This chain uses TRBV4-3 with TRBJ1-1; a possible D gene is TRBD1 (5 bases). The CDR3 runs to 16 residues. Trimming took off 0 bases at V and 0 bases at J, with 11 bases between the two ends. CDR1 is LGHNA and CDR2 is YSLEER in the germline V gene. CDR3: CASSQDWDEMNTEAFF. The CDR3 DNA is TGCGCCAGCAGCCAAGATTGGGACGAGATGAACACTGAAGCTTTCTTT.

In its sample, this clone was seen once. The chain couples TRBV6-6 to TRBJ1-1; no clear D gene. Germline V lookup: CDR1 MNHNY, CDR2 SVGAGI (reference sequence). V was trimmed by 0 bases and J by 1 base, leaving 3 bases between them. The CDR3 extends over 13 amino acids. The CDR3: CASSYSENTEAFF. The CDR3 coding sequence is TGTGCCAGCAGTTACTCTGAGAACACTGAAGCTTTCTTT.

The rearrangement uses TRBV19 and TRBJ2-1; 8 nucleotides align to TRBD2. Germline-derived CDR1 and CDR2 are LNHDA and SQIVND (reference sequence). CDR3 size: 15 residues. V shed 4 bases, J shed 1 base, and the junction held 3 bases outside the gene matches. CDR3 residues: CASSTSGSSYNEQFF. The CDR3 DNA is TGTGCCAGTAGTACGAGCGGGAGTTCCTACAATGAGCAGTTCTTC. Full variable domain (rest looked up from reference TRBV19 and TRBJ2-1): DGGITQSPKYLFRKEGQNVTLSCEQNLNHDAMYWYRQDPGQGLRLIYYSQIVNDFQKGDIAEGYSVSREKKESFPLTVTSAQKNPTAFYLCASSTSGSSYNEQFFGPGTRLTVL.